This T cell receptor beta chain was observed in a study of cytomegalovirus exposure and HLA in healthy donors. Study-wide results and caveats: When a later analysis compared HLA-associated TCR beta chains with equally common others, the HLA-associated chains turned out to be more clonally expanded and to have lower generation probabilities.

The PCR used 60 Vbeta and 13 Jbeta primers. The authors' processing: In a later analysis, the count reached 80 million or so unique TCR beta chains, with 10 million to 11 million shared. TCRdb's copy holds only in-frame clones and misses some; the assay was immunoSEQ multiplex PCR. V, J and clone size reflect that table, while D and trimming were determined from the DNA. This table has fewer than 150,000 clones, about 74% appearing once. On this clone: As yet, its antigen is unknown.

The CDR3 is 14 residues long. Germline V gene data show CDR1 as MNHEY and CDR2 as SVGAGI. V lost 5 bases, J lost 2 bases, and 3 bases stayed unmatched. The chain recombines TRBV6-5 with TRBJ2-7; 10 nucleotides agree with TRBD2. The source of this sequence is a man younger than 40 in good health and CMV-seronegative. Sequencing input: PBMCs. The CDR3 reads CASSTLAGPYEQYF. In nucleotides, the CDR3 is TGTGCCAGCAGTACACTAGCGGGACCCTACGAGCAGTACTTC.